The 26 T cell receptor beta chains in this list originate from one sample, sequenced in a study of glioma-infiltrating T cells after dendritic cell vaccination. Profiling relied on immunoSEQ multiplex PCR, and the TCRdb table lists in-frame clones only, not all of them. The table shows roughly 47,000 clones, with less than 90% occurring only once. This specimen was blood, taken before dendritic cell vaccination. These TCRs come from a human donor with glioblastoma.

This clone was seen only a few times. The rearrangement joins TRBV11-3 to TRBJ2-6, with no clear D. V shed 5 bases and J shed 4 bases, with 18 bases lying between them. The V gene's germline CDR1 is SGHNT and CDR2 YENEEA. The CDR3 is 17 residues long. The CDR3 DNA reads TGTGCCAGCAGCCCGCGGTTTCGGTTGACGGGGGCCAACGTCCTGACTTTC. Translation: CASSPRFRLTGANVLTF.

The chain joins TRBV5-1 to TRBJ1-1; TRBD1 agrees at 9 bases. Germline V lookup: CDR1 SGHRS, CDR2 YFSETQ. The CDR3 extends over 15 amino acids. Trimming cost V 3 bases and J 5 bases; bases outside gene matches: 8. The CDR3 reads CASSSTGGTGTEAFF. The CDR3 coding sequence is TGCGCCAGCAGCTCGACAGGGGGAACGGGAACTGAAGCTTTCTTT.

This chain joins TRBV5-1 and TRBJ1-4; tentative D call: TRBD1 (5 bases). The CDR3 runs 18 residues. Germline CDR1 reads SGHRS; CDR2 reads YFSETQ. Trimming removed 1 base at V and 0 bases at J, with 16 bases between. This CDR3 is CASSLSAGTYSTNEKLFF. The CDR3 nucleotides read TGCGCCAGCAGCTTGTCCGCAGGGACTTATTCAACTAATGAAAAACTGTTTTTT.

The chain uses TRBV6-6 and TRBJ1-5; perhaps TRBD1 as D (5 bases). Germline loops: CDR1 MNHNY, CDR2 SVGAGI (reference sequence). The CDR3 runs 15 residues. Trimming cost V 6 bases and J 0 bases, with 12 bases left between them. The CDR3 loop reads CASRGDSRSNQPQHF. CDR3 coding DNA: TGTGCCAGCAGGGGGGACTCCCGTAGCAATCAGCCCCAGCATTTT.

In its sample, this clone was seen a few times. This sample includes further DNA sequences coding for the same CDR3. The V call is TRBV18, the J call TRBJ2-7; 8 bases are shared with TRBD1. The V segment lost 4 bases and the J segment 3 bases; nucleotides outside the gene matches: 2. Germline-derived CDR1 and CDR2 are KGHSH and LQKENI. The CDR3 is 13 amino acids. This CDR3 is CASSLDRGYEQYF. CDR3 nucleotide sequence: TGTGCCAGCTCACTAGACAGGGGCTACGAGCAGTACTTC.

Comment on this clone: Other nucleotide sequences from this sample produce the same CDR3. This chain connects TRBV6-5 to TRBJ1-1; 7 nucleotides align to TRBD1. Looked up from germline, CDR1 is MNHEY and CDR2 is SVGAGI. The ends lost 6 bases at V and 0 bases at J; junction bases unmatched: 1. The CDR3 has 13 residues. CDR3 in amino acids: CASSGTVNTEAFF. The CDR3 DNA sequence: TGTGCCAGCAGCGGGACAGTGAACACTGAAGCTTTCTTT.

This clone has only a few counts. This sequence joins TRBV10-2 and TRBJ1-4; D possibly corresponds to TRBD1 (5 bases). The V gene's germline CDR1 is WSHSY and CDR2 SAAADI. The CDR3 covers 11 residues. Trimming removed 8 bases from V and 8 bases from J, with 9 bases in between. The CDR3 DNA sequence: TGCGCCAGCGGAAACAGGGAAAAACTGTTTTTT. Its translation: CASGNREKLFF.

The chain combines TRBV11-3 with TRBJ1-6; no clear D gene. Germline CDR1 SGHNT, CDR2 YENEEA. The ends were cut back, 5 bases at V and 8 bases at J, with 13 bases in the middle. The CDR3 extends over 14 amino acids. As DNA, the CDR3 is TGTGCCAGCAGCCTTTCGTCCGGGGATTCACCCCTCCACTTT. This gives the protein CASSLSSGDSPLHF.

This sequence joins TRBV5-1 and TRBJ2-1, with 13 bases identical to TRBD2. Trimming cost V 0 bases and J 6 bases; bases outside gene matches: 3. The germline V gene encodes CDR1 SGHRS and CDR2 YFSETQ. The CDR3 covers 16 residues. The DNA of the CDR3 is TGCGCCAGCAGCTTGGCAGGGACTAGCGGGACCAATGAGCAGTTCTTC. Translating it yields CASSLAGTSGTNEQFF. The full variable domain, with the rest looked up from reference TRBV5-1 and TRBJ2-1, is KAGVTQTPRYLIKTRGQQVTLSCSPISGHRSVSWYQQTPGQGLQFLFEYFSETQRNKGNFPGRFSGRQFSNSRSEMNVSTLELGDSALYLCASSLAGTSGTNEQFFGPGTRLTVL.

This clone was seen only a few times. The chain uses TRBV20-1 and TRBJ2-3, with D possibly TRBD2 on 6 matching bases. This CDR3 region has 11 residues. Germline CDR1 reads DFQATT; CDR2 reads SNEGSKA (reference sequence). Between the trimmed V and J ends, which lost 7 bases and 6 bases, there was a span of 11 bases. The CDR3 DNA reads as TGCAGTGTGTCCCGGGGGGATACGCAGTATTTT. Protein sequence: CSVSRGDTQYF.

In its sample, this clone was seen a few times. The CDR3 DNA reads as TGTGCCAGTAGGGCCGGGGGTTCACCCCTCCACTTT. Protein: CASRAGGSPLHF. V gene TRBV25-1 combines with J gene TRBJ1-6, with TRBD1 as a possible D gene (5 bases). V was pared by 9 bases and J by 9 bases, with 12 bases between. The CDR3 extends over 12 amino acids. The V gene's germline CDR1 is MGHDK and CDR2 SYGVNS.

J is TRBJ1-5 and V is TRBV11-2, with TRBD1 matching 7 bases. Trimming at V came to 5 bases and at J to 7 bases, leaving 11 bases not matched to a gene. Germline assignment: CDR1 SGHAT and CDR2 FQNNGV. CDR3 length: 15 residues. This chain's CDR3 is CASSLNGQAGQPQHF. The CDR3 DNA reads TGTGCCAGCAGCCTTAACGGACAGGCAGGGCAGCCCCAGCATTTT.

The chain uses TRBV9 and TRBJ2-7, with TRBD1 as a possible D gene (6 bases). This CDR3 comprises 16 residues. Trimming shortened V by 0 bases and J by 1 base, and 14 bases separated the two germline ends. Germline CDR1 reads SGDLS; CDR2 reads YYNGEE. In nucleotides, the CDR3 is TGTGCCAGCAGCGTAGATCTGGGGGCGAGGTCCTACGAGCAGTACTTC. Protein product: CASSVDLGARSYEQYF.

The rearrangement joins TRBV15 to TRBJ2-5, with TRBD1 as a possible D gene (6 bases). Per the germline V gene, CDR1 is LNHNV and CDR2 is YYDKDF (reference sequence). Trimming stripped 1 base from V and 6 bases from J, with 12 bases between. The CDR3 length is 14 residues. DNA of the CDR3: TGTGCCACCAGCAGAGGAGGGGGTAGCAAGACCCAGTACTTC. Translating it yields CATSRGGGSKTQYF.

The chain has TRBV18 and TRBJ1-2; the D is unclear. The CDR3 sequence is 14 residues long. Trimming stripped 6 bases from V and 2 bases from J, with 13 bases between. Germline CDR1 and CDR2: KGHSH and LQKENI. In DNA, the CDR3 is TGTGCCAGCTCCCAAGAGGACTTAAACTATGGCTACACCTTC. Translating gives CASSQEDLNYGYTF.

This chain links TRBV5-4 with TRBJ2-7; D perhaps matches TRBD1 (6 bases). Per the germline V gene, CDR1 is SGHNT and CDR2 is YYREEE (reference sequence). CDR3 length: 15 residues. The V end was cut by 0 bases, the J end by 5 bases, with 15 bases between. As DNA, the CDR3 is TGTGCCAGCAGCTTGGACAGGGTGTCCGGGGACGAGCAGTACTTC. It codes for CASSLDRVSGDEQYF.

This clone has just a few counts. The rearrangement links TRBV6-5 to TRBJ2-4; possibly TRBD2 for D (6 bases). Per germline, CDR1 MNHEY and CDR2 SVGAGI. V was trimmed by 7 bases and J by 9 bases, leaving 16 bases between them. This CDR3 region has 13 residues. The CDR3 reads CASNPWGDAIQYF. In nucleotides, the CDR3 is TGTGCCAGCAACCCTTGGGGGGACGCCATTCAGTACTTC.

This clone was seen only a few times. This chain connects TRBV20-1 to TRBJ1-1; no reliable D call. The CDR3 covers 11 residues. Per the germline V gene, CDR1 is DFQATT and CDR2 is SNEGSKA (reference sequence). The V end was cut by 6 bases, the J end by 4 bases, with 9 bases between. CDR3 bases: TGCAGTGCGTGGGAGGTCACTGAAGCTTTCTTT. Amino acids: CSAWEVTEAFF.

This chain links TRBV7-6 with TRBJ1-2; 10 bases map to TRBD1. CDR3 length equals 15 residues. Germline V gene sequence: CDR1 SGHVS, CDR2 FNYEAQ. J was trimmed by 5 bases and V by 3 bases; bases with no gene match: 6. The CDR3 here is CASSLGTGVIYGYTF. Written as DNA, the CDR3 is TGTGCCAGCAGCTTGGGGACAGGGGTAATTTATGGCTACACCTTC. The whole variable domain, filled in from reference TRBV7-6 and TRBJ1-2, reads GAGVSQSPRYKVTKRGQDVALRCDPISGHVSLYWYRQALGQGPEFLTYFNYEAQQDKSGLPNDRFSAERPEGSISTLTIQRTEQRDSAMYRCASSLGTGVIYGYTFGSGTRLTVV.

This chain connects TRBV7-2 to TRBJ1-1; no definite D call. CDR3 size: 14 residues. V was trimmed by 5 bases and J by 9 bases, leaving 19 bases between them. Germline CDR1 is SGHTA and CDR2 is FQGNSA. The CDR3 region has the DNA TGTGCCAGCAGCATTCCCAGTCGGCGGACTAAAGCTTTCTTT. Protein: CASSIPSRRTKAFF.

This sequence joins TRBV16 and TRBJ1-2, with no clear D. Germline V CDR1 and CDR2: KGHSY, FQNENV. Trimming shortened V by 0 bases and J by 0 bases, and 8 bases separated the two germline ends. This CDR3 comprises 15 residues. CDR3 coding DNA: TGTGCCAGCAGCCAATCCGCCGCGGCTAACTATGGCTACACCTTC. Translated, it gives CASSQSAAANYGYTF.

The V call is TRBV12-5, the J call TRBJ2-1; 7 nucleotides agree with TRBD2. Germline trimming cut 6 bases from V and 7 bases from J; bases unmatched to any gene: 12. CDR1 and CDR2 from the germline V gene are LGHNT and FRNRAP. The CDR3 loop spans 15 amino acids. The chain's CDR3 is CASGSGLSRGNEQFF. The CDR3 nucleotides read TGTGCTAGTGGCTCGGGTCTCTCGCGGGGGAATGAGCAGTTCTTC.

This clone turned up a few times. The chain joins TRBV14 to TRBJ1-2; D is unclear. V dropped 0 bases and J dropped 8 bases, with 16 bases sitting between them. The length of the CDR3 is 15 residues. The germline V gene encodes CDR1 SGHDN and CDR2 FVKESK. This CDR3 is CASSQESGKVWGYTF. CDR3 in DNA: TGTGCCAGCAGCCAAGAGTCGGGAAAAGTTTGGGGCTACACCTTC. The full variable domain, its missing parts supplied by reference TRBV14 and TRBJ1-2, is EAGVTQFPSHSVIEKGQTVTLRCDPISGHDNLYWYRRVMGKEIKFLLHFVKESKQDESGMPNNRFLAERTGGTYSTLKVQPAELEDSGVYFCASSQESGKVWGYTFGSGTRLTVV.

CDR3 in DNA: TGTGCCTGGAGTTGGGACTCCAAAGAGACCCAGTACTTC. Its protein is CAWSWDSKETQYF. J is TRBJ2-5 and V is TRBV30; TRBD2 is a possible D gene (6 bases). Trimming shortened V by 2 bases and J by 3 bases, and 10 bases separated the two germline ends. This CDR3 is built from 13 residues. Looked up from germline, CDR1 is GTSNPN and CDR2 is SVGIG (reference sequence).

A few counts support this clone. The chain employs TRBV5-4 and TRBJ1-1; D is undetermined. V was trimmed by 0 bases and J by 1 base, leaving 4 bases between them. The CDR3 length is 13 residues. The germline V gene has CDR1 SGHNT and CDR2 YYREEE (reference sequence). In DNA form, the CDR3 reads TGTGCCAGCAGCTTGGCAGGGAACACTGAAGCTTTCTTT. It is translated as CASSLAGNTEAFF.

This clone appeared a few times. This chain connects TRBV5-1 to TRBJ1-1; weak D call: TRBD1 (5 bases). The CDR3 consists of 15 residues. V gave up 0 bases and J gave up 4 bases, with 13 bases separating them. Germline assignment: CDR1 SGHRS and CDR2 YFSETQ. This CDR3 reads CASSLGIQGSTEAFF. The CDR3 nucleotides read TGCGCCAGCAGCTTGGGAATCCAGGGATCCACTGAAGCTTTCTTT.